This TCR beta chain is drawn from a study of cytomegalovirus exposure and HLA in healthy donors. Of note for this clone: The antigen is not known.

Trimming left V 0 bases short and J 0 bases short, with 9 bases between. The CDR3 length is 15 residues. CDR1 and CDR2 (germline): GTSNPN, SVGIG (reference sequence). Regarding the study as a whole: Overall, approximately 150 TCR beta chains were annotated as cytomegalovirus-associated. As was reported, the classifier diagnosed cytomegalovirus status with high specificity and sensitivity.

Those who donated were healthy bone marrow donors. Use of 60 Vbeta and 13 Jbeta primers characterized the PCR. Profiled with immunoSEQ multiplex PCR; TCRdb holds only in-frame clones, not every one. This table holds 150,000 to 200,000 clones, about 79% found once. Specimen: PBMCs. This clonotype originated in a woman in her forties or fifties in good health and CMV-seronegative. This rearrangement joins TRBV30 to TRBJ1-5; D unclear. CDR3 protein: CAWSVRRNSNQPQHF. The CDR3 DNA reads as TGTGCCTGGAGTGTACGGAGAAATAGCAATCAGCCCCAGCATTTT.